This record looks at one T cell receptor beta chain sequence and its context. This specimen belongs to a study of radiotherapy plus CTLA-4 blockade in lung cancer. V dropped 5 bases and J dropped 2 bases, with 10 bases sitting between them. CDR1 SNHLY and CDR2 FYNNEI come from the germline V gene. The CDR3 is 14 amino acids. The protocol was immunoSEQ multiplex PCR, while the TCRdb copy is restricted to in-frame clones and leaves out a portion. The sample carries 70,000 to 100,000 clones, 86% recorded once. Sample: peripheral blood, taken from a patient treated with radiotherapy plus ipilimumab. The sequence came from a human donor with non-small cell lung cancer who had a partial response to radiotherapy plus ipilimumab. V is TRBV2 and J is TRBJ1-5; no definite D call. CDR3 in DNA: TGTGCCAGCAGTTATAAATTAGGCAATCAGCCCCAGCATTTT. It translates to CASSYKLGNQPQHF.